One T cell receptor (beta chain) is described in this entry. The target of this receptor is not known. No base quality values were provided; no much bigger clone lies one nucleotide off. The sample originates from a study of beta chain features in type 1 diabetes (dated by TCRdb to the late 2010s). In terms of the full investigation: No differences in mean age, gender distribution, total cell number or subset yield were found between patients and healthy donors. Regulatory and stem cell-like memory subsets were obtained from only 8 patients and about 8 healthy donors, while naive and central memory subsets were obtained from all 28 donors. In the study, recently diagnosed type 1 diabetes patients and matched healthy donors were compared on the TCRB repertoires of their sorted circulating CD4+ T cell subsets. Across all samples, around 100 million sorted cells were examined, and cell number per subset correlated strongly with RNA yield. Summary of the overall study and its limitations: Shorter templates might be favored by PCR, yet because patient and control samples were amplified and corrected together, any such skew would affect both groups equally. Because the HLA sub-analyses included only small numbers of individuals, any influence of HLA type on TCRB rearrangement was left unresolved. Naive, central memory and regulatory TCRB repertoires appeared to be more alike among patients than among healthy donors. Sequencing cDNA rather than genomic DNA could over-represent highly expressing activated cells, although activation and CD3 levels did not differ between groups. Type 1 diabetes patients showed a moderate but significant shortening of TCRB CDR3 length in all four CD4+ subsets. At VDJ recombination sites, type 1 diabetes patients had fewer insertions and more deleted nucleotides, which implies abnormalities in thymic rearrangement.

The entire amount of isolated RNA was reverse transcribed using the High Capacity cDNA Reverse Transcription Kit, so the sequenced TCRB transcripts were expressed ones. Naive, central memory and regulatory T cell samples underwent deep immunoSEQ sequencing, averaging about 3.5 million total reads per sample. Sorted cells were lysed in RLT buffer, and RNA was extracted using DNase-treated RNeasy Micro or Mini kits according to cell number. Each cell subset was processed on its own to prevent cross-contamination, while patient and healthy donor samples were processed together. TCRB sequences were amplified from cDNA with the immunoSEQ multiplex PCR, producing 87-bp fragments spanning the CDR3 region. Amplicons were sequenced on the Illumina HiSeq platform. The source study handled its data this way. PCR bias was corrected computationally using synthetic template baselines, and reads within Hamming distance 2 were collapsed, with unmergeable singletons discarded. By aligning reads against IMGT, V, D and J genes, CDR3 length, and insertions or deletions at six rearrangement sites were assigned. Within each subset, clonotype counts were normalized to sorted cell number, and only after that were true diversity and Gini coefficients computed with the tcR R package. The overlap coefficient, calculated on TCRB nucleotide sequences, was used to quantify repertoire sharing. As a proxy for the pre-selection repertoire, out-of-frame TCRB sequences from naive cells were analyzed. The table was pulled from immuneACCESS by TCRdb, which kept in-frame rearrangements only. Such tables lose some clones; where checked, under half of the loss comes from unresolved V genes, and the rest has no known cause. D and trimming come from the DNA, and the V and J calls and clone size come from that table. Across this sample there are about 230,000 clones, with 15% to 20% seen only once. The ten largest clones capture approximately 0.087% of the sample.

The CDR3, from cysteine to phenylalanine, totals 21 residues. Kept here is only the CDR3 DNA, which spans 63 bases and is read in frame from base 1. At the junction V is shortened by 4 bases and J by 0 bases, with 29 bases in between. CDR1 SGHRS and CDR2 YFSETQ were looked up in the germline V gene. Each donor gave one peripheral blood draw, averaging approximately 110 mL, which was collected into heparinised tubes. A BD FACSAria II and a panel including CD45RO, CCR7, CD25, CD127, CD95 and CD27 were used to sort naive, central memory, regulatory and stem cell-like memory CD4+ T cells. All sorted populations exceeded 95% purity. PBMCs were isolated immediately by Lymphoprep density gradient centrifugation and stained directly without culture. To minimize batch effects, samples were stained and sorted in pairs, one healthy donor with one patient per experiment.

The source is a man aged 30 to 45 with type 1 diabetes. Input material: naive CD4+ T cells from blood. The cell subset or site label, read with the paper, signifies: true naive CD4+ T cells. Recombination connected TRBV5-1 to TRBJ2-1; the D gene is perhaps TRBD2, from 6 matching bases. The sequenced DNA: TGCGCCAGCAGCCCGGGGGTGGCGGGAAGACTAGTCTCGAGCTCCTACAATGAGCAGTTCTTC. Translated, this is CASSPGVAGRLVSSSYNEQFF.